This T cell receptor beta chain appears in the sequencing data of a study of T cell responses to AZD1222 COVID-19 vaccine. This CDR3 is 12 amino acids long. The V and J ends lost 4 bases and 10 bases respectively, with 9 bases between them. Germline loops: CDR1 SGHDT, CDR2 YYEEEE. TCRdb's table, derived via immunoSEQ multiplex PCR, lists solely in-frame clones and lacks some. The sample includes 120,000 or so clones, roughly 85% of them seen just once. V gene TRBV5-6 combines with J gene TRBJ1-6; D ambiguous. Here the sequenced sample was peripheral blood, taken on day 0 of AZD1222 vaccination. The source of this sequence is an adult in good health. The CDR3: CASSLYLSPLHF. CDR3 sequence (DNA): TGTGCCAGCAGCCTTTACTTATCACCCCTCCACTTT.